What follows are 29 T cell receptor beta chains derived from one specimen sequenced in a study of CD8+ T cells in alopecia areata. Extraction and reverse transcription of RNA yielded cDNA as the sequencing template. TCRdb's copy holds only in-frame clones and misses some; the assay was immunoSEQ multiplex PCR. This table holds over 150,000 clones, roughly 60% found once. Specified treatment: oral pan-JAK inhibitor, 5-10 mg twice daily. This specimen was CD4+ T cells sorted from blood, taken at week 24, from a patient treated with tofacitinib. The receptors derive from a human donor with alopecia areata.

This chain uses TRBV29-1 with TRBJ2-7, with 7 bases matching TRBD1. Germline CDR1 SQVTM, CDR2 ANQGSEA. V was clipped by 4 bases and J by 0 bases; unmatched bases: 6. The CDR3 spans 14 residues. CDR3 nucleotide sequence: TGCAGCGTTGGGCCCCGGACAGGCTCCTACGAGCAGTACTTC. The encoded protein is CSVGPRTGSYEQYF.

The chain is built from TRBV5-1 and TRBJ2-5; D ambiguous. V was shortened by 7 bases and J by 1 base, with 11 bases between the two germline ends. The V gene's germline CDR1 is SGHRS and CDR2 YFSETQ. The CDR3 consists of 13 residues. The CDR3 sequence is CASQPGGQETQYF. The CDR3 region has the DNA TGCGCCAGCCAACCGGGCGGCCAAGAGACCCAGTACTTC.

The chain couples TRBV11-2 to TRBJ1-1; D gene ambiguous. Germline assignment: CDR1 SGHAT and CDR2 FQNNGV. Deletions cut 4 bases from V and 5 bases from J, with 14 bases between. This CDR3 region has 14 residues. The CDR3 region is CASSSSTGVTEAFF. In DNA form, the CDR3 reads TGTGCCAGCAGCTCCTCGACCGGGGTGACTGAAGCTTTCTTT.

A few counts support this clone. This chain uses TRBV30 with TRBJ1-2; perhaps TRBD1 as D (6 bases). This CDR3 has 14 residues. Trimming stripped 1 base from V and 4 bases from J, with 13 bases between. The V gene's germline CDR1 is GTSNPN and CDR2 SVGIG (reference sequence). DNA of the CDR3: TGTGCCTGGAGTGCAAATTCGGGGGCCTATGGCTACACCTTC. Its protein is CAWSANSGAYGYTF. The entire variable domain, with the rest obtained from reference TRBV30 and TRBJ1-2, is as follows: SQTIHQWPATLVQPVGSPLSLECTVEGTSNPNLYWYRQAAGRGLQLLFYSVGIGQISSEVPQNLSASRPQDRQFILSSKKLLLSDSGFYLCAWSANSGAYGYTFGSGTRLTVV.

The genes are TRBV30 and TRBJ1-2, with unresolved D. The germline CDR1 and CDR2 sequences are GTSNPN and SVGIG (reference sequence). V lost 4 bases to trimming and J lost 8 bases, with 17 bases between them. The CDR3 is 13 residues long. The CDR3 protein is CAWNPGLARGYTF. DNA of the CDR3: TGTGCCTGGAATCCGGGCCTAGCGCGGGGCTACACCTTC.

This clone was counted between two and nine times. This chain connects TRBV9 to TRBJ2-6; D unclear. The germline CDR1 and CDR2 sequences are SGDLS and YYNGEE. V lost 1 base, J lost 4 bases, and 9 bases lay in between. CDR3 size: 15 residues. The chain's CDR3 is CASSVSHGGANVLTF. Here the CDR3 DNA reads TGTGCCAGCAGCGTAAGTCATGGGGGGGCCAACGTCCTGACTTTC.

Many counts were recorded for this clone. The chain is built from TRBV5-1 and TRBJ1-1; the D gene is possibly TRBD1 (5 bases). The germline CDR1 and CDR2 sequences are SGHRS and YFSETQ. The CDR3 extends over 13 amino acids. With 2 bases removed from V and 4 bases from J, the gap between germline ends came to 9 bases. CDR3 in amino acids: CASSFPGGTEAFF. CDR3 nucleotides: TGCGCCAGCAGCTTTCCGGGGGGCACTGAAGCTTTCTTT.

The chain combines TRBV5-1 with TRBJ1-1; D is unclear. The germline gives CDR1 SGHRS, CDR2 YFSETQ. V shed 0 bases and J shed 11 bases, with 14 bases lying between them. The CDR3 sequence is 13 residues long. CDR3 sequence: CASSLAGRGTAFF. The CDR3 DNA sequence: TGCGCCAGCAGCTTGGCCGGGCGGGGTACGGCTTTCTTT.

The V gene is TRBV29-1, the J gene TRBJ2-3; a possible D gene is TRBD1 (6 bases). Germline values: CDR1 SQVTM, CDR2 ANQGSEA. V was trimmed by 4 bases and J by 2 bases, leaving 10 bases between them. The CDR3 runs to 13 residues. CDR3 in amino acids: CSVVWGLTDTQYF. CDR3 DNA: TGCAGCGTTGTCTGGGGGCTCACAGATACGCAGTATTTT.

This chain joins TRBV15 and TRBJ1-1, with TRBD1 identical over 7 bases. Germline V lookup: CDR1 LNHNV, CDR2 YYDKDF (reference sequence). The trim removed 0 bases at V and 1 base at J, leaving 2 bases unmatched. This CDR3 is built from 15 residues. Here the CDR3 reads CATSRDDRENTEAFF. CDR3 nucleotides: TGTGCCACCAGCAGAGATGACAGGGAGAACACTGAAGCTTTCTTT.

J is TRBJ1-6 and V is TRBV30, with 7 bases that match TRBD1. The CDR3 sequence is 14 residues long. V was clipped by 2 bases and J by 5 bases; unmatched bases: 3. From germline, CDR1 is GTSNPN and CDR2 SVGIG (reference sequence). CDR3 nucleotide sequence: TGTGCCTGGAGTAAGGACAGGAATAATTCACCCCTCCACTTT. It codes for CAWSKDRNNSPLHF. Drawing the rest from reference TRBV30 and TRBJ1-6, the complete variable domain is SQTIHQWPATLVQPVGSPLSLECTVEGTSNPNLYWYRQAAGRGLQLLFYSVGIGQISSEVPQNLSASRPQDRQFILSSKKLLLSDSGFYLCAWSKDRNNSPLHFGNGTRLTVT.

This chain uses TRBV5-1 with TRBJ1-2; possible D gene TRBD1, 5 bases. Trimming removed 4 bases at V and 6 bases at J, with 10 bases between. CDR1 and CDR2 (germline): SGHRS, YFSETQ. The CDR3 has 12 amino acids. CDR3 in DNA: TGCGCCAGCAGCCCCCAGACAGATGGCTACACCTTC. Its protein is CASSPQTDGYTF.

This clone has only a few counts. The chain joins TRBV6-6 to TRBJ2-5, with TRBD1 matching 7 bases. The germline CDR1 and CDR2 sequences are MNHNY and SVGAGI (reference sequence). V lost 2 bases and J lost 4; bases outside the gene matches: 4. This CDR3 is 14 amino acids long. The CDR3 DNA reads as TGTGCCAGCAGTTACAAGGGGGCAAGAGAGACCCAGTACTTC. Protein product: CASSYKGARETQYF.

This clone was counted only a few times. The chain recombines TRBV7-2 with TRBJ2-1; the D gene is possibly TRBD2 (5 bases). V dropped 5 bases and J dropped 8 bases, with 13 bases sitting between them. The CDR3 spans 13 residues. Per germline, CDR1 SGHTA and CDR2 FQGNSA. The CDR3 DNA follows: TGTGCCAGCAGCCTCTCACTAGTCCATGAGCAGTTCTTC. Translated, it gives CASSLSLVHEQFF.

The gene calls are TRBV4-1 and TRBJ2-3; 7 nucleotides line up with TRBD1. Trimming removed 6 bases from V and 6 bases from J; junction bases left unmatched: 9. Germline loops: CDR1 MGHRA, CDR2 YSYEKL. This CDR3 region has 14 residues. DNA for the CDR3: TGCGCCAGCAGGAAGCGACAGGGAATGGATACGCAGTATTTT. Translated, it gives CASRKRQGMDTQYF.

The chain carries TRBV29-1 and TRBJ2-5; 8 bases line up with TRBD1. TRBJ2-7 explains the end of the DNA better; the J call may be wrong. The germline V gene has CDR1 SQVTM and CDR2 ANQGSEA. The CDR3 runs 13 residues. This CDR3 is CSAGQGSRYEQYF. DNA for the CDR3: TGCAGCGCTGGACAGGGAAGTAGGTACGAGCAGTACTTC.

V gene TRBV7-9 combines with J gene TRBJ2-3, with TRBD1 matching over 10 bases. The J segment lost 1 base and the V segment lost 5 bases, leaving 9 bases of the junction unmatched. This CDR3 contains 17 residues. Germline CDR1 is SEHNR and CDR2 is FQNEAQ (reference sequence). CDR3 bases: TGTGCCAGCAGCAAATGGACCGGGACAGGGGGCACAGATACGCAGTATTTT. Amino acids: CASSKWTGTGGTDTQYF.

J is TRBJ1-1 and V is TRBV6-5; D is possibly TRBD1 (5 bases). Germline assignment: CDR1 MNHEY and CDR2 SVGAGI. V gave up 0 bases and J gave up 1 base, with 9 bases separating them. This CDR3 is 15 amino acids long. As DNA, the CDR3 is TGTGCCAGCAGTTACTCGGGGCAGACGAACACTGAAGCTTTCTTT. This codes for CASSYSGQTNTEAFF.

This clone has just one count. The chain combines TRBV6-5 with TRBJ1-2, with D unclear. CDR3 size: 12 residues. The germline CDR1 and CDR2 sequences are MNHEY and SVGAGI. Trimming stripped 4 bases from V and 14 bases from J, with 17 bases between. For the CDR3, the DNA is TGTGCCAGCAGTTCCCCGTTGGGCTTGGAGACCTTC. Translated, it gives CASSSPLGLETF.

The chain has TRBV5-1 and TRBJ2-3; 7 bases line up with TRBD1. Germline V CDR1 and CDR2: SGHRS, YFSETQ. CDR3 length equals 15 residues. J was trimmed by 2 bases and V by 6 bases; bases with no gene match: 9. CDR3 sequence reads: CASTRTGELTDTQYF. CDR3 nucleotides: TGCGCCAGCACGCGAACAGGGGAACTCACAGATACGCAGTATTTT.

V is TRBV5-6 and J is TRBJ2-5; D is undetermined. CDR1 SGHDT and CDR2 YYEEEE come from the germline V gene. Trimming pared 2 bases from V and 5 bases from J, leaving 13 bases between. The CDR3 is made up of 14 amino acids. The CDR3: CASSFTTGLETQYF. CDR3 in DNA: TGTGCCAGCAGCTTTACTACCGGGCTGGAGACCCAGTACTTC.

This chain uses TRBV29-1 with TRBJ2-4; D uncertain. There are 13 residues in the CDR3. Trimming cost V 4 bases and J 0 bases, with 7 bases left between them. Germline V CDR1 and CDR2: SQVTM, ANQGSEA. The DNA of the CDR3 is TGCAGCGTTGGTTCACTAGCCAAAAACATTCAGTACTTC. Translated: CSVGSLAKNIQYF.

This chain links TRBV30 with TRBJ1-2; a possible D gene is TRBD1 (5 bases). V was shortened by 2 bases and J by 6 bases, with 13 bases between the two germline ends. The CDR3 runs to 13 residues. The germline V gene has CDR1 GTSNPN and CDR2 SVGIG (reference sequence). CDR3 residues: CAWSRGTADGYTF. The CDR3 DNA sequence: TGTGCCTGGAGTCGTGGGACGGCGGATGGCTACACCTTC.

The chain joins TRBV7-9 to TRBJ1-6; 7 bases are shared with TRBD1. V lost 3 bases and J lost 7; bases outside the gene matches: 12. CDR1 and CDR2 from the germline V gene are SEHNR and FQNEAQ (reference sequence). The CDR3 extends over 17 amino acids. The CDR3, as DNA: TGTGCCAGCAGCTTGGGAGCCGGAGGGGGCCTAAATTCACCCCTCCACTTT. This codes for CASSLGAGGGLNSPLHF. The variable domain in full, with the rest retrieved from reference TRBV7-9 and TRBJ1-6, is DTGVSQNPRHKITKRGQNVTFRCDPISEHNRLYWYRQTLGQGPEFLTYFQNEAQLEKSRLLSDRFSAERPKGSFSTLEIQRTEQGDSAMYLCASSLGAGGGLNSPLHFGNGTRLTVT.

This chain connects TRBV5-1 to TRBJ1-4; possibly TRBD1 for D (6 bases). Germline V gene data show CDR1 as SGHRS and CDR2 as YFSETQ. Trimming took 4 bases from V and 4 from J, leaving 11 bases between them. The CDR3 sequence is 14 residues long. CDR3 amino acids: CASSKDSSNEKLFF. CDR3 nucleotides: TGCGCCAGCAGCAAGGACAGCAGTAATGAAAAACTGTTTTTT.

V gene TRBV19 combines with J gene TRBJ1-3, with D perhaps TRBD1 (6 bases). Germline CDR1 is LNHDA and CDR2 is SQIVND (reference sequence). V was clipped by 10 bases and J by 0 bases, with 10 bases between them. The length of the CDR3 is 13 residues. Written as DNA, the CDR3 is TGTGCCACGGGACACCACTCTGGAAACACCATATATTTT. Its translation: CATGHHSGNTIYF.

This chain connects TRBV7-2 to TRBJ1-1; D unresolved. The V gene lost 2 bases and the J gene lost 1 base, with 5 bases spanning the gap. Germline CDR1 and CDR2: SGHTA and FQGNSA. CDR3 length: 13 residues. The CDR3 DNA sequence: TGTGCCAGCAGCTTAAACAGGAACACTGAAGCTTTCTTT. It codes for CASSLNRNTEAFF. Using reference TRBV7-2 and TRBJ1-1 for the parts outside the CDR3, the full variable domain is GAGVSQSPSNKVTEKGKDVELRCDPISGHTALYWYRQSLGQGLEFLIYFQGNSAPDKSGLPSDRFSAERTGGSVSTLTIQRTQQEDSAVYLCASSLNRNTEAFFGQGTRLTVV.

The chain combines TRBV5-1 with TRBJ2-1; tentative D call: TRBD2 (5 bases). The germline V gene has CDR1 SGHRS and CDR2 YFSETQ. This CDR3 is built from 14 residues. Trimming cost V 3 bases and J 5 bases, with 12 bases left between them. CDR3 protein: CASSSTGNNNEQFF. The CDR3 DNA sequence: TGCGCCAGCAGCTCCACCGGGAACAACAATGAGCAGTTCTTC.

The table lists this clone with a few counts. This chain connects TRBV18 to TRBJ2-7; D remains ambiguous. Deletions cut 1 base from V and 7 bases from J, with 8 bases between. The CDR3 consists of 12 residues. The V gene's germline CDR1 is KGHSH and CDR2 LQKENI. The CDR3 region has the DNA TGTGCCAGCTCACCACTATCTACAGAGCAGTACTTC. It specifies CASSPLSTEQYF.